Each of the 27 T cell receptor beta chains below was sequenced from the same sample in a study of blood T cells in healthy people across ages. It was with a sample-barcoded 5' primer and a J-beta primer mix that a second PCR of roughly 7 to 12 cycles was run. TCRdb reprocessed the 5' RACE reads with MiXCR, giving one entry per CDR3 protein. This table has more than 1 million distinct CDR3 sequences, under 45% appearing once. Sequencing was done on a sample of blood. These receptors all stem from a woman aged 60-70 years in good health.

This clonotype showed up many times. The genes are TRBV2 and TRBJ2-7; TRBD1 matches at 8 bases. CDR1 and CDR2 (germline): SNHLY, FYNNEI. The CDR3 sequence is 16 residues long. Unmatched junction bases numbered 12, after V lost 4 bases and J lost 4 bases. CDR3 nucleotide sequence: TGTGCCAGCAGTGGGCCCGACAGGGGCCCTCTATACGAGCAGTACTTC. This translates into CASSGPDRGPLYEQYF. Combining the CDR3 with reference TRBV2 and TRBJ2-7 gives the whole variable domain EPEVTQTPSHQVTQMGQEVILRCVPISNHLYFYWYRQILGQKVEFLVSFYNNEISEKSEIFDDQFSVERPDGSNFTLKIRSTKLEDSAMYFCASSGPDRGPLYEQYFGPGTRLTVT.

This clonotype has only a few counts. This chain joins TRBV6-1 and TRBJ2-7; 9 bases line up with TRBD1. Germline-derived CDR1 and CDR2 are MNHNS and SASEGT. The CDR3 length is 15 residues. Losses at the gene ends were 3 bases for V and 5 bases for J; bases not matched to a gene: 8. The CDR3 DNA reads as TGTGCCAGCAGTGAGACCGGGACAGGGTCCCACGAGCAGTACTTC. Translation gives CASSETGTGSHEQYF.

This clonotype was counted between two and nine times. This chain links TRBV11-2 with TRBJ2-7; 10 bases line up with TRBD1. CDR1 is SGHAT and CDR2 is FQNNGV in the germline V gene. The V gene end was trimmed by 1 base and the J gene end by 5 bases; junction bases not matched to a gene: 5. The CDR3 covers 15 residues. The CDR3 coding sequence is TGTGCCAGCAGCTTAGGACGGGACAGGGGCCACGAGCAGTACTTC. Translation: CASSLGRDRGHEQYF.

The CDR3 coding sequence is TGTGCCAGCAGTGACCCTTTACGTTCCGGGGAGCTGTTTTTT. As protein: CASSDPLRSGELFF. V usage is TRBV6-4 and J usage is TRBJ2-2, with D uncertain. CDR3 size: 14 residues. Looked up from germline, CDR1 is MRHNA and CDR2 is SNTAGT. V lost 2 bases and J 6 bases, leaving 10 bases between the germline ends.

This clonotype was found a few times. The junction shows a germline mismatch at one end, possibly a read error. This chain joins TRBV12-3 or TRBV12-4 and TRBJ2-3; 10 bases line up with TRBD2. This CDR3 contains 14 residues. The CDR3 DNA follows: TGTGCCAGCAGTCTAGCGGGAGCGGCAGATACGCAGTATTTT. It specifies CASSLAGAADTQYF.

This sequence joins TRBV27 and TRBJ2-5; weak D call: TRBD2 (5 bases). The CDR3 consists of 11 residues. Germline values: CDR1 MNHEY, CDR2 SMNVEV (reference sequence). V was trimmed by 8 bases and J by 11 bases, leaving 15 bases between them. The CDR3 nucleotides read TGTGCCAGCCACGAGGGCAATGAGCAGTACTTC. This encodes CASHEGNEQYF.

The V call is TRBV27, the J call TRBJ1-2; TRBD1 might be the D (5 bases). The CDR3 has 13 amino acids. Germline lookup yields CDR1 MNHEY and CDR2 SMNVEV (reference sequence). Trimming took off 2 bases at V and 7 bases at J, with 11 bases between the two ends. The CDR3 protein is CASSLQGPTGYTF. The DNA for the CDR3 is TGTGCCAGCAGTTTACAGGGTCCTACTGGCTACACCTTC.

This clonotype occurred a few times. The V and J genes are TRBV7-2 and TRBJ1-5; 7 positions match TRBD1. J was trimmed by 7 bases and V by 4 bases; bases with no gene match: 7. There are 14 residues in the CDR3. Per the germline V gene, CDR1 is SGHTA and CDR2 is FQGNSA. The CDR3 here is CASSSGQAGQPQHF. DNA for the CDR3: TGTGCCAGCAGCTCCGGACAGGCCGGGCAGCCCCAGCATTTT.

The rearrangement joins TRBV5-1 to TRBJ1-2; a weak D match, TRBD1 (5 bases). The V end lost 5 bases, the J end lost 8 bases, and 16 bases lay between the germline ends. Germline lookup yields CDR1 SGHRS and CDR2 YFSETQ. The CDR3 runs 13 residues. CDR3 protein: CASRGDGDYGYTF. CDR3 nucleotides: TGCGCCAGCAGAGGGGACGGTGATTACGGCTACACCTTC.

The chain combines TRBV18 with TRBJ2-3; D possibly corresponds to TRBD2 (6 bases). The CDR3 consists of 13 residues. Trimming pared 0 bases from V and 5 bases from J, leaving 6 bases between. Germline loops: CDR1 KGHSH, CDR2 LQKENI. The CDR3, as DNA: TGTGCCAGCTCACCACCGGGACTAGATACGCAGTATTTT. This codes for CASSPPGLDTQYF.

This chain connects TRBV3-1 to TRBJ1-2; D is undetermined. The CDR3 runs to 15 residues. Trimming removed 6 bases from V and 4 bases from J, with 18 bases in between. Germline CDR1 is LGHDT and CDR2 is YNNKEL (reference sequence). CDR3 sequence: CASRSGSGVTYGYTF. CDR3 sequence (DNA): TGTGCCAGCAGATCCGGGAGTGGGGTGACCTATGGCTACACCTTC.

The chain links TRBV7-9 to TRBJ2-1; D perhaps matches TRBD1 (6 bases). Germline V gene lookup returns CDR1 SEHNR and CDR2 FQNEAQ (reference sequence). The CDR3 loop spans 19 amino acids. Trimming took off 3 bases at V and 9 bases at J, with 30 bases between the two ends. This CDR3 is CASSFGQPGHEIPYGEQFF. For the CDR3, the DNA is TGTGCCAGCAGCTTTGGTCAACCGGGACACGAAATCCCTTATGGTGAGCAGTTCTTC. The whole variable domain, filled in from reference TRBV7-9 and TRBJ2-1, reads DTGVSQNPRHKITKRGQNVTFRCDPISEHNRLYWYRQTLGQGPEFLTYFQNEAQLEKSRLLSDRFSAERPKGSFSTLEIQRTEQGDSAMYLCASSFGQPGHEIPYGEQFFGPGTRLTVL.

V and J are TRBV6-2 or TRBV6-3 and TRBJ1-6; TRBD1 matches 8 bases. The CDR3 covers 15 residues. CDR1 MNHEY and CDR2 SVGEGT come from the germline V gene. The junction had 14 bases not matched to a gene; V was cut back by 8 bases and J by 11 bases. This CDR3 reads CASRLAGTGGPPLHF. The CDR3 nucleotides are TGTGCCAGCCGCCTGGCAGGGACAGGCGGTCCACCCCTCCACTTT.

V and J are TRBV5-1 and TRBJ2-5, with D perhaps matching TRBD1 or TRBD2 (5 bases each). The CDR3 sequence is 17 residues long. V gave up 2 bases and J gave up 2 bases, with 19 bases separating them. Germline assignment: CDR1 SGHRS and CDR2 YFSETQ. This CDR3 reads CASSFGLGRLNQETQYF. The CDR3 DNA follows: TGCGCCAGCAGCTTCGGATTGGGACGGCTAAATCAAGAGACCCAGTACTTC.

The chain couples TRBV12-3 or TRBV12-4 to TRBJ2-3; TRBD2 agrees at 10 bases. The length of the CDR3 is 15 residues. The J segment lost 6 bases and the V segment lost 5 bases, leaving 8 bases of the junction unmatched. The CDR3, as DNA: TGTGCCAGCAGTCGGACTAGCGGCCTTGGGGATACGCAGTATTTT. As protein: CASSRTSGLGDTQYF.

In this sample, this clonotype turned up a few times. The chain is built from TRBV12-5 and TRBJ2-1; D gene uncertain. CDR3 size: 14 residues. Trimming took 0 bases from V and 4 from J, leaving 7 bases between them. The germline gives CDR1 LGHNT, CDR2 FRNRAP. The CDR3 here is CASGLVSRYNEQFF. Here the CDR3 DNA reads TGTGCTAGTGGTTTGGTCTCCAGATACAATGAGCAGTTCTTC.

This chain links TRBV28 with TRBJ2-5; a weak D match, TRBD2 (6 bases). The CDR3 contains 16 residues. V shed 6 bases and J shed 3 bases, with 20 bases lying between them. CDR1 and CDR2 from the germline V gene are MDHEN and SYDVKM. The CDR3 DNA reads TGTGCCAGCAGCAACACCCCGCTAGCGCCCGAAGAGACCCAGTACTTC. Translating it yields CASSNTPLAPEETQYF.

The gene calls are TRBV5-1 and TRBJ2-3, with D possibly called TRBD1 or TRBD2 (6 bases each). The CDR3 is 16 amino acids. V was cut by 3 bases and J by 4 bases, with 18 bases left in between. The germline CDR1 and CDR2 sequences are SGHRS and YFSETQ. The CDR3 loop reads CASSWPMLGGPDTQYF. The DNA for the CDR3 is TGCGCCAGCAGCTGGCCCATGTTGGGGGGCCCAGATACGCAGTATTTT.

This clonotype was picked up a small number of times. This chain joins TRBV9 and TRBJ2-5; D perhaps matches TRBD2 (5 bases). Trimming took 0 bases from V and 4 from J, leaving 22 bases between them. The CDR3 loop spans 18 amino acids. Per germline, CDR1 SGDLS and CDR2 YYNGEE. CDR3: CASSVEVGRATRGETQYF. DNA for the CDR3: TGTGCCAGCAGCGTAGAGGTGGGGAGAGCGACCCGGGGAGAGACCCAGTACTTC.

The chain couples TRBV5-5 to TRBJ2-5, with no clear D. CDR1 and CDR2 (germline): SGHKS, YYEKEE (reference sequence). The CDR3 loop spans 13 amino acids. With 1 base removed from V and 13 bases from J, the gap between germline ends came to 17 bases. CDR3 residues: CASSLFSGPDRYF. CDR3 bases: TGTGCCAGCAGCTTGTTCTCCGGGCCCGATCGGTACTTC. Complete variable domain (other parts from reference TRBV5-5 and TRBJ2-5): DAGVTQSPTHLIKTRGQQVTLRCSPISGHKSVSWYQQVLGQGPQFIFQYYEKEERGRGNFPDRFSARQFPNYSSELNVNALLLGDSALYLCASSLFSGPDRYFGPGTRLLVL.

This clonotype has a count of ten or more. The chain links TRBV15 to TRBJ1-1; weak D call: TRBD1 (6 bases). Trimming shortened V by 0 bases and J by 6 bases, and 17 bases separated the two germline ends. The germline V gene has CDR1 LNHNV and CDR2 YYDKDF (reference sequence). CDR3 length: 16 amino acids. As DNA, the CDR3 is TGTGCCACCAGCAGAGATCCGGGGGCGTCGGTACCTGAAGCTTTCTTT. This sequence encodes CATSRDPGASVPEAFF.

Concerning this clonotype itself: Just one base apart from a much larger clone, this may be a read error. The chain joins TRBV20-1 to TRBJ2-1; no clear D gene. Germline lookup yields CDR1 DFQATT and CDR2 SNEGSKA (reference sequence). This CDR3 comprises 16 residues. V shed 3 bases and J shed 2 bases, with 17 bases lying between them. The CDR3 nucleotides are TGCAGTGCTAGTGGGTCAGACCTGAGCGCCTACAATGAGCAGTTCTTC. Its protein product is CSASGSDLSAYNEQFF.

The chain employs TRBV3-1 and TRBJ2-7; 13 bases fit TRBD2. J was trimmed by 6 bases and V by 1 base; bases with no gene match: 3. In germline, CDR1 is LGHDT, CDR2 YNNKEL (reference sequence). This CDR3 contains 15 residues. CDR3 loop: CASSQAGLAGAEQYF. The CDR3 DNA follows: TGTGCCAGCAGCCAAGCAGGACTAGCGGGAGCCGAGCAGTACTTC.

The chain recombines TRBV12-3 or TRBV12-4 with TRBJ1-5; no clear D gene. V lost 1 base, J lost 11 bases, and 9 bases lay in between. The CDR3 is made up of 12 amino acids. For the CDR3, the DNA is TGTGCCAGCAGTTTAGGGCAAATGGCCCAGCATTTT. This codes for CASSLGQMAQHF.

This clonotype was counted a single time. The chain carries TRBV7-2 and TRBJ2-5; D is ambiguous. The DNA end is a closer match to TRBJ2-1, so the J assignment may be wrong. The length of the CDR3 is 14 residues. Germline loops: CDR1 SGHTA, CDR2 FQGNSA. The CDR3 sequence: CASSPMETQETQFF. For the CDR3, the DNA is TGTGCCAGCAGCCCGATGGAGACCCAAGAGACCCAGTTCTTC.

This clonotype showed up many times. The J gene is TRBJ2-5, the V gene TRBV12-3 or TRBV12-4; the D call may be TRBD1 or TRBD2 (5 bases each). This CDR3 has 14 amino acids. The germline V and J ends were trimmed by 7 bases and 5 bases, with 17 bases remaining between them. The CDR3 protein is CASTPGSWGETQYF. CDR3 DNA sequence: TGTGCCAGCACCCCAGGGAGCTGGGGGGAGACCCAGTACTTC.

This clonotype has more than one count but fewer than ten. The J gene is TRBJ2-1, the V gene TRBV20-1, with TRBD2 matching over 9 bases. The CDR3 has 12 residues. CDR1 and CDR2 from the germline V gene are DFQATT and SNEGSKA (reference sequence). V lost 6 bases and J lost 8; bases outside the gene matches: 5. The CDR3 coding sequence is TGCAGTGCGTTAGCGGGAGTTCATGAGCAGTTCTTC. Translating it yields CSALAGVHEQFF.